Each of the 13 T cell receptor beta chains below was sequenced from the same sample in a study of Ad26.COV2.S vaccination and SARS-CoV-2 variants. Profiling relied on immunoSEQ multiplex PCR, and the TCRdb table lists in-frame clones only, not all of them. The table has 300,000 to 500,000 clones, approximately 86% seen once. Treatment defined: over 15 received Ad26.COV2.S at low or high dose, single or two shots; roughly five received placebo; per-sample allocation not given. Day 63 following the first vaccine or placebo injection was when the samples were taken. The sequenced sample was peripheral blood, obtained in a trial of Ad26.COV2.S vaccine versus placebo. The receptors here all came from a person aged 18-60 years who received the Ad26.COV2.S COVID-19 vaccine or a placebo.

The chain uses TRBV4-1 and TRBJ2-3, with D unresolved. Germline V gives CDR1 MGHRA, CDR2 YSYEKL. This CDR3 comprises 16 residues. V lost 2 bases to trimming and J lost 0 bases, with 12 bases between them. The CDR3 DNA reads TGCGCCAGCAGCCAATCTAGAAGCGCTAGCACAGATACGCAGTATTTT. Amino acid sequence: CASSQSRSASTDTQYF.

The chain is built from TRBV7-8 and TRBJ2-5; D unresolved. V was shortened by 5 bases and J by 4 bases, with 14 bases between the two germline ends. CDR3 length: 14 residues. Germline assignment: CDR1 SGHVS and CDR2 FQNEAQ. CDR3 coding DNA: TGTGCCAGCAGCCCTCCCCCGGGTGGAGAGACCCAGTACTTC. It translates to CASSPPPGGETQYF.

The CDR3 DNA sequence: TGTGCCAGCAGCATTTTTCAGGGGAAAAACATTCAGTACTTC. Translated, it gives CASSIFQGKNIQYF. V is TRBV3-1 (or the pseudogene TRBV3-2) and J is TRBJ2-4, with D tentatively TRBD1 (6 bases). Germline CDR1 and CDR2: LGHDT and YNNKEL (reference sequence). With 5 bases removed from V and 4 bases from J, the gap between germline ends came to 12 bases. This CDR3 has 14 amino acids.

The V gene is TRBV6-2 or TRBV6-3, the J gene TRBJ2-7; D gene uncertain. V was trimmed by 0 bases and J by 5 bases, leaving 14 bases between them. Per germline, CDR1 MNHEY and CDR2 SVGEGT. The CDR3 covers 15 residues. The DNA for the CDR3 is TGTGCCAGCAGTTACTCTGGGTCATTGTCCCACGAGCAGTACTTC. Translating gives CASSYSGSLSHEQYF.

This clone has just a few counts. The chain links TRBV6-5 to TRBJ1-6, with D hard to call. Germline lookup yields CDR1 MNHEY and CDR2 SVGAGI. This CDR3 is built from 15 residues. Trimming stripped 0 bases from V and 9 bases from J, with 12 bases between. The CDR3 sequence: CASSYSQAGASPLHF. CDR3 DNA: TGTGCCAGCAGTTACTCGCAGGCAGGCGCTTCACCCCTCCACTTT.

The V call is TRBV19, the J call TRBJ2-3; D may be TRBD1 (5 bases). The CDR3 totals 15 residues. Germline-derived CDR1 and CDR2 are LNHDA and SQIVND (reference sequence). V lost 2 bases, J lost 6 bases, and 15 bases lay in between. The CDR3: CASSIQGVSADTQYF. CDR3 in DNA: TGTGCCAGTAGTATACAGGGCGTTTCAGCGGATACGCAGTATTTT.

This chain links TRBV18 with TRBJ2-5; 7 nucleotides agree with TRBD2. Germline CDR1 reads KGHSH; CDR2 reads LQKENI. CDR3 size: 14 residues. V trimming: 2 bases; J trimming: 0 bases; junction bases outside the gene matches: 0. CDR3 sequence reads: CASSPGLDQETQYF. As DNA, the CDR3 is TGTGCCAGCTCACCAGGACTAGACCAAGAGACCCAGTACTTC.

The chain combines TRBV10-1 with TRBJ1-2; 9 bases line up with TRBD1. Unmatched junction bases numbered 18, after V lost 9 bases and J lost 7 bases. The germline gives CDR1 WNHNN, CDR2 SYGVQD (reference sequence). This CDR3 spans 16 amino acids. The CDR3 nucleotides are TGCGCCAGGGCTTGTGGACAGGGGCTTGGTCGGGGTGGCTACACCTTC. Amino acid sequence: CARACGQGLGRGGYTF.

The gene calls are TRBV7-9 and TRBJ1-1, with a weak D call TRBD1 (5 bases). There are 15 residues in the CDR3. Germline values: CDR1 SEHNR, CDR2 FQNEAQ (reference sequence). The germline V and J ends were trimmed by 1 base and 6 bases, with 15 bases remaining between them. DNA for the CDR3: TGTGCCAGCAGCTTAGTCCCGGGGCCTGGCCCTGAAGCTTTCTTT. Translated: CASSLVPGPGPEAFF.

The CDR3 here is CATSERAGGWTEAFF. For the CDR3, the DNA is TGTGCCACCAGCGAAAGGGCGGGGGGCTGGACTGAAGCTTTCTTT. The chain carries TRBV15 and TRBJ1-1, with a tentative D call TRBD1 (6 bases). This CDR3 contains 15 residues. The V end was cut by 5 bases, the J end by 5 bases, with 18 bases between. CDR1 is LNHNV, CDR2 YYDKDF, per germline (reference sequence).

V gene TRBV6-1 combines with J gene TRBJ1-2; 9 nucleotides line up with TRBD1. This CDR3 is built from 17 residues. Germline V gives CDR1 MNHNS, CDR2 SASEGT. V shed 4 bases and J 6 bases; nucleotides not matched to a gene: 15. CDR3 sequence: CASSGPPGQGSDHGYTF. The CDR3 DNA reads TGTGCCAGCAGTGGCCCCCCCGGACAGGGGAGCGACCATGGCTACACCTTC.

The chain employs TRBV5-4 and TRBJ1-4; D is uncertain. The CDR3 consists of 12 residues. Trimming cost V 0 bases and J 10 bases, with 7 bases left between them. Germline CDR1 and CDR2: SGHNT and YYREEE (reference sequence). In DNA form, the CDR3 reads TGTGCCAGCAGCTTGGTTGGCGGAAAACTGTTTTTT. It encodes CASSLVGGKLFF.

This clone appeared many times. The chain uses TRBV5-5 and TRBJ1-1; no clear D. Trimming left V 4 bases short and J 0 bases short, with 10 bases between. The CDR3 has 14 amino acids. CDR1 SGHKS and CDR2 YYEKEE come from the germline V gene (reference sequence). For the CDR3, the DNA is TGTGCCAGCAGCCCCGGGCCCTTGAACACTGAAGCTTTCTTT. As protein: CASSPGPLNTEAFF.